This T cell receptor beta chain is drawn from a study of T cells in Graves' hyperthyroidism and ophthalmopathy (dated by TCRdb to between 2018 and 2021). Background on the whole study: Peripheral blood was collected at initial diagnosis, before any treatment. Once sampling was done, hyperthyroidism patients were given methimazole at a starting dose of 30 mg daily, whereas ophthalmopathy patients were given high-dose intravenous methylprednisolone. TCR V-J signatures able to tell the groups apart were searched for in a discovery cohort of 90 to 100 patients, of whom under 45 had Graves' ophthalmopathy and 57 had stable Graves' hyperthyroidism. TCR Vbeta CDR3 sequencing of some 140 peripheral blood samples (over 40 ophthalmopathy, around 80 hyperthyroidism and roughly 17 progressor patients) is reported in the paper. An independent validation cohort of under 20 hyperthyroidism patients and 17 patients who later progressed to ophthalmopathy tested prospective prediction of ophthalmopathy. The 100 discovery patients were randomly divided into training and test sets at a 7:3 ratio. Thyroid tissue and blood T-cell repertoires from six Graves' hyperthyroidism patients were also compared in the study.

Measured from the cysteine to the phenylalanine, the CDR3 is 14 residues long. The DNA shown is the 42-base CDR3, in frame from base 1. Per the germline V gene, SNHLY is the CDR1 and FYNNEI is the CDR2. Germline trimming amounts to 7 bases on V and 9 bases on J, with 11 as the count of junction bases outside the gene matches. Overall study outcomes, separate from this receptor: In cross-validation, a model built on a 13 V-J signature told ophthalmopathy apart from stable hyperthyroidism with 85% to 90% sensitivity and roughly 83% specificity, and in testing the same model reached 80%/75%. Blood samples also contained most of the expanded thyroid clonotypes (frequency above 0.001), which suggests that blood repertoires may reflect thyroid immune responses. Sample size was not statistically predetermined, and blinding of investigators to group allocation was not performed. During validation, the model predicted progression to ophthalmopathy a median of about 5.9 months ahead of onset, with around 70% sensitivity and more than 72% specificity.

Hyperthyroidism patients were aged 18 to 65 years and newly diagnosed, with disease duration of less than 2 months. Any patient with an uncontrolled infection, another autoimmune disease, pregnancy or lactation was excluded. Clinical symptoms, serum thyroxine and TRAb, thyroid ultrasound, and orbital computed tomography formed the basis for the diagnoses. Blood from progressor patients was collected at the time of first diagnosis with hyperthyroidism, before any ophthalmopathy symptoms had appeared. PBMCs were isolated from about 9.2 ml of fresh peripheral blood by Ficoll-Paque density gradient centrifugation. Patients classed as progressors first received a Graves' hyperthyroidism diagnosis and then went on to develop ophthalmopathy during follow-up. Total RNA was extracted with Trizol reagent, and quality was checked on an Agilent 2100 Bioanalyzer. The TCR beta CDR3 regions were amplified from RNA transcripts. A first-round RT-PCR of the TCR CDR3 used the HTBI primer set with the Qiagen OneStep RT-PCR kit. A second multiplex PCR round built the libraries, followed by size selection and purification. Paired-end sequencing of the libraries was performed with 100 bp reads on an Illumina HiSeq2000. On the study's bioinformatics: SOAPnuke was used to process the raw data, throwing out any read that contained adapters or uncalled bases, had a mean Phred below 15, or lacked an exact constant-primer or identifier match. COPE v1.2.5 was used to merge the high-quality paired reads, and each unique nucleotide sequence was defined as a clonotype. MiTCR v1.1 was used to align the clonotypes against IMGT TRBV, TRBD and TRBJ reference segments. Only V-J combinations with frequency above 0.0001, covering 99% to 99.2% of repertoires, were analysed. A TCS score was defined as the ratio between F50 (clonal expansion) and ExV (chaos), using BLOSUM62-based TCRdist between CDR3 peptides within each V-J. Welch's t-statistics and random forest reduced around 520 V-J features to about 13, which were used in a naive Bayes classifier (R e1071). TCRdb trimmed public reads at Q25 via fastp, called clones via MiXCR and kept in-frame beta chains. A single entry per CDR3 protein holds the most common genes and DNA from its merged rows. Here the V and J calls rest on TCRdb's processing, not on the authors' analysis. The sample data list a few hundred thousand distinct CDR3 sequences, and around an eighth of these were observed just once. Around 20% of the sample goes to the ten largest clones.

This clonotype was seen many times. It lacks a known antigen. Base qualities were left out, and no much larger clone turns up one base away. This sequence uses TRBV2 and TRBJ1-4, and 7 junctional nucleotides match TRBD1. The source is a man aged 25 to 45 with Graves' hyperthyroidism that later progressed to Graves' ophthalmopathy. Sequenced material: blood. For the CDR3, the sequence is CASMGTANIKKLFF. The DNA sequence is given as TGTGCCAGCATGGGGACAGCTAATATTAAAAAACTGTTTTTT.